This T cell receptor (beta chain) is from a study of regulatory T cells in long-lasting Graves disease. CDR3 regions were amplified by Arm-PCR using iRepertoire HTBI primers to build TCR beta libraries. From the multiplex PCR reads, TCRdb called clonotypes with MiXCR, one entry per CDR3 protein. Here the sample spans about 620,000 distinct CDR3 sequences, roughly 15% being singletons. Stated time point: newly diagnosed GD, antithyroid drugs for less than 3 months. Isolated PBMC RNA provided the starting material for the TCR library. Trimming left V 5 bases short and J 0 bases short, with 11 bases between. Germline V gene sequence: CDR1 SGHTA, CDR2 FQGNSA. This CDR3 is 14 amino acids long. These records were also assigned to another study, of T cells in Graves' hyperthyroidism and ophthalmopathy. From that study: TCR CDR3 underwent first-round RT-PCR with the HTBI primer set.

The V call is TRBV7-2, the J call TRBJ2-7; D is uncertain. The TCR was taken from a woman aged 25-40 years with Graves disease. The sample consisted of peripheral blood mononuclear cells (PBMCs), taken at new diagnosis, from a patient treated with antithyroid drugs. CDR3 residues: CASSPTVSSYEQYF. The CDR3 nucleotides read TGTGCCAGCAGCCCGACGGTGAGCTCCTACGAGCAGTACTTC.